Below, 30 T cell receptor beta chains from the same sample are listed, as sequenced in a study of T cells in localized non-small cell lung cancer. The protocol was immunoSEQ multiplex PCR, while the TCRdb copy is restricted to in-frame clones and leaves out a portion. The profile covers 25,000 to 30,000 clones, with 75% to 85% appearing a single time and around 4.3% taken by the ten largest. The specimen comprised peripheral blood, sampled before any cancer treatment. These receptors were taken from a woman aged 40 to 75 with stage I lung adenocarcinoma.

The chain links TRBV19 to TRBJ2-1, with TRBD2 as a possible D gene (5 bases). The CDR3 contains 14 residues. Looked up from germline, CDR1 is LNHDA and CDR2 is SQIVND (reference sequence). Trimming pared 5 bases from V and 3 bases from J, leaving 11 bases between. DNA for the CDR3: TGTGCCAGTAGTCCCAGCGGAGTCTACAATGAGCAGTTCTTC. The encoded protein is CASSPSGVYNEQFF. Supplemented by reference TRBV19 and TRBJ2-1, the full variable domain reads DGGITQSPKYLFRKEGQNVTLSCEQNLNHDAMYWYRQDPGQGLRLIYYSQIVNDFQKGDIAEGYSVSREKKESFPLTVTSAQKNPTAFYLCASSPSGVYNEQFFGPGTRLTVL.

This chain connects TRBV7-9 to TRBJ2-3; 9 bases are a match to TRBD2. Germline CDR1 reads SEHNR; CDR2 reads FQNEAQ (reference sequence). After removal of 5 bases from V and 2 bases from J, the junction contained 2 bases not matched to a gene. CDR3 length: 14 residues. CDR3 nucleotide sequence: TGTGCCAGCAGCGCTAGCGGGAACACAGATACGCAGTATTTT. Protein product: CASSASGNTDTQYF.

The gene calls are TRBV2 and TRBJ2-2; 9 nucleotides match TRBD2. V shed 5 bases and J 4 bases; nucleotides not matched to a gene: 8. Germline CDR1 is SNHLY and CDR2 is FYNNEI. CDR3 length: 16 amino acids. The CDR3 loop is CASSMRGGQITGELFF. In nucleotides, the CDR3 is TGTGCCAGCAGTATGCGGGGGGGCCAAATCACCGGGGAGCTGTTTTTT. Supplemented by reference TRBV2 and TRBJ2-2, the full variable domain reads EPEVTQTPSHQVTQMGQEVILRCVPISNHLYFYWYRQILGQKVEFLVSFYNNEISEKSEIFDDQFSVERPDGSNFTLKIRSTKLEDSAMYFCASSMRGGQITGELFFGEGSRLTVL.

The genes are TRBV27 and TRBJ2-7, with D unclear. V lost 7 bases, J lost 3 bases, and 13 bases lay in between. Germline V gene lookup returns CDR1 MNHEY and CDR2 SMNVEV (reference sequence). The CDR3 is 13 amino acids. As DNA, the CDR3 is TGTGCCAGCACCAGAAGGGTTGGCTACGAGCAGTACTTC. Amino acid sequence: CASTRRVGYEQYF.

This sequence joins TRBV11-3 and TRBJ2-3, with D possibly called TRBD1 or TRBD2 (5 bases each). The V gene's germline CDR1 is SGHNT and CDR2 YENEEA. V was pared by 4 bases and J by 5 bases, with 19 bases between. CDR3 length: 16 residues. The CDR3 reads CASSSSPGPRGDTQYF. DNA of the CDR3: TGTGCCAGCAGCTCCTCCCCGGGGCCACGGGGAGATACGCAGTATTTT.

The chain is built from TRBV14 and TRBJ1-1; D ambiguous. The CDR3 has 13 residues. V was shortened by 5 bases and J by 2 bases, with 9 bases between the two germline ends. Germline lookup yields CDR1 SGHDN and CDR2 FVKESK. In DNA, the CDR3 is TGTGCCAGCAGCTACTCCGAAAACACTGAAGCTTTCTTT. Amino acids: CASSYSENTEAFF.

The CDR3 spells CASSRDSGELFF. The DNA of the CDR3 is TGTGCCAGCAGCCGGGACAGCGGGGAGCTGTTTTTT. The rearrangement links TRBV5-4 to TRBJ2-2, with 7 bases lining up with TRBD1. With 4 bases clipped from V and 7 bases from J, the junction kept 1 base outside the gene matches. CDR3 length: 12 amino acids. The germline gives CDR1 SGHNT, CDR2 YYREEE (reference sequence).

The V gene is TRBV7-9, the J gene TRBJ2-5, with D unresolved. This CDR3 contains 14 residues. Germline values: CDR1 SEHNR, CDR2 FQNEAQ (reference sequence). Trimming stripped 3 bases from V and 2 bases from J, with 10 bases between. CDR3 DNA: TGTGCCAGCAGCTTGATTCCAGGACAAGAGACCCAGTACTTC. Protein: CASSLIPGQETQYF. Combining the CDR3 with reference TRBV7-9 and TRBJ2-5 gives the whole variable domain DTGVSQNPRHKITKRGQNVTFRCDPISEHNRLYWYRQTLGQGPEFLTYFQNEAQLEKSRLLSDRFSAERPKGSFSTLEIQRTEQGDSAMYLCASSLIPGQETQYFGPGTRLLVL.

This chain joins TRBV5-1 and TRBJ1-1, with 7 bases identical to TRBD1. This CDR3 has 15 residues. The V gene end was trimmed by 3 bases and the J gene end by 1 base; junction bases not matched to a gene: 6. Germline V gives CDR1 SGHRS, CDR2 YFSETQ. The CDR3 reads CASSSTGLGNTEAFF. The CDR3 DNA reads as TGCGCCAGCAGCTCGACAGGGCTGGGGAACACTGAAGCTTTCTTT.

The genes are TRBV11-3 and TRBJ2-7; no clear D. Germline loops: CDR1 SGHNT, CDR2 YENEEA. V was shortened by 4 bases and J by 3 bases, with 13 bases between the two germline ends. This CDR3 has 14 residues. As DNA, the CDR3 is TGTGCCAGCAGCTCAGACCCGAGCCGCTACGAGCAGTACTTC. It translates to CASSSDPSRYEQYF.

As concerns this clone: Other DNA variants within this sample encode the same CDR3. The chain employs TRBV5-4 and TRBJ1-4; tentative D call: TRBD1 (6 bases). V lost 4 bases and J lost 1, with 8 bases in between. Germline assignment: CDR1 SGHNT and CDR2 YYREEE (reference sequence). CDR3 length: 14 amino acids. CDR3 residues: CASSLQGTNEKLFF. CDR3 DNA sequence: TGTGCCAGCAGCCTACAGGGAACTAATGAAAAACTGTTTTTT.

The V gene is TRBV2, the J gene TRBJ2-1, with D perhaps TRBD2 (6 bases). The CDR3 is made up of 15 amino acids. V was clipped by 10 bases and J by 8 bases, with 24 bases between them. CDR1 and CDR2 from the germline V gene are SNHLY and FYNNEI. CDR3 bases: TGTGCCACCCTAGGGAGAAAGGGAGGCCGGGATGAGCAGTTCTTC. Translated, it gives CATLGRKGGRDEQFF. Complete variable domain (other parts from reference TRBV2 and TRBJ2-1): EPEVTQTPSHQVTQMGQEVILRCVPISNHLYFYWYRQILGQKVEFLVSFYNNEISEKSEIFDDQFSVERPDGSNFTLKIRSTKLEDSAMYFCATLGRKGGRDEQFFGPGTRLTVL.

The genes are TRBV6-5 and TRBJ1-1; D gene ambiguous. The length of the CDR3 is 11 residues. The V and J ends lost 6 bases and 4 bases respectively, with 6 bases between them. The germline V gene has CDR1 MNHEY and CDR2 SVGAGI. CDR3 coding DNA: TGTGCCAGCAGCAGACGCACTGAAGCTTTCTTT. This sequence encodes CASSRRTEAFF.

This sequence joins TRBV11-2 and TRBJ2-5; either TRBD1 or TRBD2 may supply D (5 bases each). The CDR3 runs 15 residues. V lost 4 bases and J lost 1, with 13 bases in between. CDR1 and CDR2 from the germline V gene are SGHAT and FQNNGV. The CDR3 sequence: CASSYRGATQETQYF. The CDR3 coding sequence is TGTGCCAGCAGCTACCGAGGGGCTACCCAAGAGACCCAGTACTTC.

This sequence joins TRBV6-5 and TRBJ1-4; TRBD1 matches at 7 bases. This CDR3 has 13 amino acids. The germline V gene encodes CDR1 MNHEY and CDR2 SVGAGI. The V and J ends lost 6 bases and 10 bases, in that order; junction bases with no gene match: 8. The CDR3 DNA reads TGTGCCAGCAGCTACCGACAGGGCGGAAAACTGTTTTTT. Translation: CASSYRQGGKLFF.

CDR3 in amino acids: CATSRFTSGGHNEQFF. Here the CDR3 DNA reads TGTGCCACCAGCAGATTTACTAGCGGGGGGCACAATGAGCAGTTCTTC. This chain links TRBV15 with TRBJ2-1, with 12 bases matching TRBD2. V was pared by 2 bases and J by 5 bases, with 4 bases of the junction left unmatched. Germline V gene lookup returns CDR1 LNHNV and CDR2 YYDKDF (reference sequence). This CDR3 is built from 16 residues.

The chain is built from TRBV29-1 and TRBJ1-2; TRBD1 is a possible D gene (6 bases). Germline V lookup: CDR1 SQVTM, CDR2 ANQGSEA. The germline V and J ends were trimmed by 7 bases and 2 bases, with 11 bases remaining between them. CDR3 length: 12 residues. The CDR3: CSALRGNYGYTF. The CDR3 bases are TGCAGCGCCCTCAGGGGAAACTATGGCTACACCTTC.

This rearrangement joins TRBV2 to TRBJ1-1; TRBD1 might be the D (5 bases). Germline CDR1 SNHLY, CDR2 FYNNEI. This CDR3 is built from 16 residues. Trimming pared 6 bases from V and 4 bases from J, leaving 21 bases between. CDR3 nucleotide sequence: TGTGCCAGCAGCCCGTCGGGGCCGGGTCTGGTCACTGAAGCTTTCTTT. Translating it yields CASSPSGPGLVTEAFF.

The genes are TRBV18 and TRBJ1-6; TRBD1 agrees at 7 bases. The germline gives CDR1 KGHSH, CDR2 LQKENI. The CDR3 is 16 amino acids. V was pared by 6 bases and J by 6 bases, with 11 bases of the junction left unmatched. CDR3 in DNA: TGTGCCAGCTCCCCGAGGCAAGGGGACAGTAATTCACCCCTCCACTTT. Translated, it gives CASSPRQGDSNSPLHF.

The chain has TRBV4-1 and TRBJ1-5; TRBD1 matches at 8 bases. Germline CDR1 reads MGHRA; CDR2 reads YSYEKL. CDR3 length equals 15 residues. The trim removed 4 bases at V and 8 bases at J, leaving 10 bases unmatched. Written as DNA, the CDR3 is TGCGCCAGCAGCCCTCCCGAGGACAGGGATAAGCCCCAGCATTTT. Amino acid sequence: CASSPPEDRDKPQHF.

This clone was seen only a few times. The rearrangement joins TRBV7-2 to TRBJ1-1; 8 nucleotides match TRBD1. The CDR3 covers 12 residues. Germline-derived CDR1 and CDR2 are SGHTA and FQGNSA. With V trimmed by 2 bases and J by 10 bases, 3 bases remained unmatched. The CDR3 region has the DNA TGTGCCAGCAGCTTAACGACAGGGGTAGCTTTCTTT. Its protein is CASSLTTGVAFF.

CDR3 bases: TGTGCCAGCAGAGTAGCGGGGGGTCTCTATGAGCAGTTCTTC. Translation: CASRVAGGLYEQFF. The V call is TRBV13, the J call TRBJ2-1; TRBD2 aligns across 10 bases. Germline CDR1 and CDR2: PRHDT and FYEKMQ (reference sequence). Unmatched junction bases numbered 7, after V lost 6 bases and J lost 8 bases. The CDR3 loop spans 14 amino acids.

By frequency in the sample, this clone is medium-sized. CDR3 in DNA: TGTGCCAGCAGCTCGCCAGGGATATATACTGAAGCTTTCTTT. Translation: CASSSPGIYTEAFF. This chain links TRBV7-2 with TRBJ1-1; weak D call: TRBD1 (5 bases). Germline assignment: CDR1 SGHTA and CDR2 FQGNSA. The length of the CDR3 is 14 residues. V dropped 4 bases and J dropped 5 bases, with 14 bases sitting between them.

The genes are TRBV5-8 and TRBJ1-5, with D unclear. The CDR3 consists of 13 residues. Germline values: CDR1 SGHTS, CDR2 YDEGEE. V lost 4 bases to trimming and J lost 0 bases, with 5 bases between them. This CDR3 reads CASSAGSNQPQHF. CDR3 nucleotide sequence: TGTGCCAGCAGCGCGGGTAGCAATCAGCCCCAGCATTTT.

J is TRBJ1-4 and V is TRBV6-5; no firm D call. Trimming cost V 6 bases and J 5 bases, with 7 bases left between them. Germline CDR1 reads MNHEY; CDR2 reads SVGAGI. This CDR3 region has 12 residues. The CDR3 sequence: CASRGRNEKLFF. The CDR3 coding sequence is TGTGCCAGCAGAGGCAGGAATGAAAAACTGTTTTTT.

Only a few counts were recorded for this clone. The gene calls are TRBV29-1 and TRBJ1-1; TRBD1 agrees at 9 bases. The trim removed 3 bases at V and 3 bases at J, leaving 2 bases unmatched. The CDR3 loop spans 13 amino acids. Germline CDR1 and CDR2: SQVTM and ANQGSEA. CDR3 sequence (DNA): TGCAGCGTTGACCGGACAGGGGACACTGAAGCTTTCTTT. Amino acids: CSVDRTGDTEAFF.

The rearrangement links TRBV6-6 to TRBJ2-1, with no clear D. V shed 7 bases and J shed 1 base, with 11 bases lying between them. This CDR3 is 14 amino acids long. CDR1 is MNHNY, CDR2 SVGAGI, per germline (reference sequence). In DNA, the CDR3 is TGTGCCAGCACTCGGACGGATTCCTACAATGAGCAGTTCTTC. This sequence encodes CASTRTDSYNEQFF.

V and J are TRBV7-2 and TRBJ2-3; D is ambiguous. Trimming removed 1 base at V and 2 bases at J, with 10 bases between. The CDR3 runs to 15 residues. Germline V gene data show CDR1 as SGHTA and CDR2 as FQGNSA. The CDR3 spells CASSLGNPTTDTQYF. DNA of the CDR3: TGTGCCAGCAGCTTAGGAAATCCCACCACAGATACGCAGTATTTT.

This clone was picked up a small number of times. The rearrangement uses TRBV25-1 and TRBJ1-2; D possibly corresponds to TRBD1 (6 bases). The V and J ends lost 1 base and 7 bases respectively, with 13 bases between them. Germline V gene data show CDR1 as MGHDK and CDR2 as SYGVNS. This CDR3 is 14 amino acids long. The CDR3 sequence: CASSELGGLGGYTF. In DNA form, the CDR3 reads TGTGCCAGCAGTGAATTGGGGGGGCTGGGTGGCTACACCTTC.

The chain has TRBV4-3 and TRBJ1-2; D not resolved. In germline, CDR1 is LGHNA, CDR2 YSLEER. This CDR3 has 16 residues. The V gene lost 0 bases and the J gene lost 5 bases, with 16 bases spanning the gap. The CDR3 DNA reads as TGCGCCAGCAGCCAAGATCATTCCTTCGGCGGGTATGGCTACACCTTC. This codes for CASSQDHSFGGYGYTF.